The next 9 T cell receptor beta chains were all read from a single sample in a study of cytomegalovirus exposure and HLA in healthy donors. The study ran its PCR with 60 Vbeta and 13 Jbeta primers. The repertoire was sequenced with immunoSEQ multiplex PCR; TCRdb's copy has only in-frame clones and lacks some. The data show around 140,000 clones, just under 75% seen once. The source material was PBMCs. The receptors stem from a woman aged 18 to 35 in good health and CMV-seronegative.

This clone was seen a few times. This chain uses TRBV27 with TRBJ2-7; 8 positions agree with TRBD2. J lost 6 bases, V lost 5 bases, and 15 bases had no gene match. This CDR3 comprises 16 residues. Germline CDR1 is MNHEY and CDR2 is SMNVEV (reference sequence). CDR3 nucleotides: TGTGCCAGCAGTCCCGCGGGGGGAAAGGGGGTCGGCGAGCAGTACTTC. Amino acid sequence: CASSPAGGKGVGEQYF.

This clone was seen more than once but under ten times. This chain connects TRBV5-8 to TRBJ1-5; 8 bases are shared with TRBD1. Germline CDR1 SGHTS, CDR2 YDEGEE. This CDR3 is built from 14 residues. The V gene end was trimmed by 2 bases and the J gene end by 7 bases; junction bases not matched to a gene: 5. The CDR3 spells CASSFGQGRQPQHF. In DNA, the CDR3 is TGTGCCAGCAGCTTCGGACAGGGAAGACAGCCCCAGCATTTT.

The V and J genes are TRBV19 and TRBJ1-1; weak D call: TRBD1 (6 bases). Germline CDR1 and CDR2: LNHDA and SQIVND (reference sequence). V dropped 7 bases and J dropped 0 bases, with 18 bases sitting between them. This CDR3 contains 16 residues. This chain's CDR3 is CASKPQGGYMNTEAFF. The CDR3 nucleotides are TGTGCCAGTAAACCCCAAGGGGGTTACATGAACACTGAAGCTTTCTTT. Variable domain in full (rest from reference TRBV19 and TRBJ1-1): DGGITQSPKYLFRKEGQNVTLSCEQNLNHDAMYWYRQDPGQGLRLIYYSQIVNDFQKGDIAEGYSVSREKKESFPLTVTSAQKNPTAFYLCASKPQGGYMNTEAFFGQGTRLTVV.

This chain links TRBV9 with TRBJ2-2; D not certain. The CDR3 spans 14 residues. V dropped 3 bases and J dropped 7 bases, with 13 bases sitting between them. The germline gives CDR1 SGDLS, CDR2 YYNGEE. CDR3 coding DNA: TGTGCCAGCAGCGCCCTATATATTGGCGGGGAGCTGTTTTTT. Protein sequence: CASSALYIGGELFF. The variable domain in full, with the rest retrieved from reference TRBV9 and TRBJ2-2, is DSGVTQTPKHLITATGQRVTLRCSPRSGDLSVYWYQQSLDQGLQFLIQYYNGEERAKGNILERFSAQQFPDLHSELNLSSLELGDSALYFCASSALYIGGELFFGEGSRLTVL.

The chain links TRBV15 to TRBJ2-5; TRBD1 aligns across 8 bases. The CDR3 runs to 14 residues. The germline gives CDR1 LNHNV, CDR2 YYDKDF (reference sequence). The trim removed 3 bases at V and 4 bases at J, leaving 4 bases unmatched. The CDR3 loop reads CATSRDRVGETQYF. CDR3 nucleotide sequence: TGTGCCACCAGCAGGGACAGGGTGGGAGAGACCCAGTACTTC.

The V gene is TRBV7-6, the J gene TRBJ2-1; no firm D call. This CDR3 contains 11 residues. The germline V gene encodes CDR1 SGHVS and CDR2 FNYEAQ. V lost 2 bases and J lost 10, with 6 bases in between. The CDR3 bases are TGTGCCAGCAGCTTATTCGCGGAGCAGTTCTTC. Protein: CASSLFAEQFF.

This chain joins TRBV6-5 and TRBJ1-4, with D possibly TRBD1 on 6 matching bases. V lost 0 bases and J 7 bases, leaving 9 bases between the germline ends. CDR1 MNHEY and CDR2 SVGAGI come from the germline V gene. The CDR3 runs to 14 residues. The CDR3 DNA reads TGTGCCAGCAGTTACTCCCGACAGGCTGAAAAACTGTTTTTT. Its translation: CASSYSRQAEKLFF.

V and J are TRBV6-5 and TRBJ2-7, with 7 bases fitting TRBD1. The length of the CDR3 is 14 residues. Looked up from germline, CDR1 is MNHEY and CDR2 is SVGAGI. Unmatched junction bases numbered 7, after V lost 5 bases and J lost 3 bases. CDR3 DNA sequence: TGTGCCAGCAGTACGTGGACAGGCGGCTACGAGCAGTACTTC. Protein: CASSTWTGGYEQYF.

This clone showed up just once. In nucleotides, the CDR3 is TGTGCCAGCAGCTTTCGACAAGATCCGTACTATGGCTACACCTTC. Encoded protein: CASSFRQDPYYGYTF. The genes are TRBV11-2 and TRBJ1-2; D gene ambiguous. The V and J ends lost 3 bases and 3 bases respectively, with 14 bases between them. Germline V gene sequence: CDR1 SGHAT, CDR2 FQNNGV. This CDR3 is 15 amino acids long.